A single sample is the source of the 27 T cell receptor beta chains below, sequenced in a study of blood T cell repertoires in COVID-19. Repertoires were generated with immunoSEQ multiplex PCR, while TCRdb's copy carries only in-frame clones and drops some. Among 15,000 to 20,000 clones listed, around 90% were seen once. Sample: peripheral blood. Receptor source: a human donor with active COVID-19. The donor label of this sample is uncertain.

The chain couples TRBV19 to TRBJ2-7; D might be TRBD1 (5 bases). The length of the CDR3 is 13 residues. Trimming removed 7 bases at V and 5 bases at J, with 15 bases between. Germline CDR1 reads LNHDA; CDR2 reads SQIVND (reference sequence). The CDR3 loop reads CASMGRESHEQYF. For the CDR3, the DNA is TGTGCCAGTATGGGCAGGGAATCCCACGAGCAGTACTTC.

The CDR3 is CASSPRRLAGAGELFF. In DNA, the CDR3 is TGTGCCAGCAGCCCGAGAAGACTAGCGGGAGCCGGGGAGCTGTTTTTT. V gene TRBV7-6 combines with J gene TRBJ2-2; 12 nucleotides align to TRBD2. This CDR3 contains 16 residues. CDR1 and CDR2 from the germline V gene are SGHVS and FNYEAQ. Unmatched junction bases numbered 7, after V lost 5 bases and J lost 6 bases.

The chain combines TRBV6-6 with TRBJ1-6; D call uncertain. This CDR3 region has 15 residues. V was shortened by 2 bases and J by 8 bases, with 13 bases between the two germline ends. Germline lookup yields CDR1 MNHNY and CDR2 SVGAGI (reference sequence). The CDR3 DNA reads TGTGCCAGCAGTTACGGTCAAAGAAGCTATTCACCCCTCCACTTT. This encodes CASSYGQRSYSPLHF.

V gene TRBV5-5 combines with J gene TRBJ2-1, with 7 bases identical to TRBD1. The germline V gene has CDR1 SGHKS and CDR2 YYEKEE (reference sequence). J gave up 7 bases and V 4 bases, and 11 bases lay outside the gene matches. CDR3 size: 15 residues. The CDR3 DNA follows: TGTGCCAGCAGCCCCAGGGGGTTTGCGCAAAATGAGCAGTTCTTC. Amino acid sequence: CASSPRGFAQNEQFF.

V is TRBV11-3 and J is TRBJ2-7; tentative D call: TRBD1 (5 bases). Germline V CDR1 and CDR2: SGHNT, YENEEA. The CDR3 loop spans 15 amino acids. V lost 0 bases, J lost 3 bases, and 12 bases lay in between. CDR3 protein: CASSLESQGLYEQYF. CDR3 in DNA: TGTGCCAGCAGCTTAGAGAGTCAGGGTCTCTACGAGCAGTACTTC.

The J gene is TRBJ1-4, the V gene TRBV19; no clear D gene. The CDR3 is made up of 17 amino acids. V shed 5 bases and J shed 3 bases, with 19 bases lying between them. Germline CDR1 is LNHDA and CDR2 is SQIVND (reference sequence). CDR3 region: CASSPRAPQQANEKLFF. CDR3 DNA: TGTGCCAGTAGTCCGCGGGCCCCCCAGCAGGCTAATGAAAAACTGTTTTTT.

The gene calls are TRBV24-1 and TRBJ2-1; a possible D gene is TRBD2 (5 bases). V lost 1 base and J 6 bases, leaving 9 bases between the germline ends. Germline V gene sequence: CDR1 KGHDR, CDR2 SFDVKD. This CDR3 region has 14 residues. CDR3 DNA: TGTGCCACCAGTGATTTTTCGGGAATCAATGAGCAGTTCTTC. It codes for CATSDFSGINEQFF.

CDR3 residues: CASSFMAGDHEQYF. CDR3 nucleotide sequence: TGTGCCAGCAGCTTCATGGCAGGGGACCACGAGCAGTACTTC. This sequence joins TRBV5-4 and TRBJ2-7, with D tentatively TRBD1 (6 bases). V was cut by 2 bases and J by 5 bases, with 14 bases left in between. The CDR3 has 14 amino acids. The germline gives CDR1 SGHNT, CDR2 YYREEE (reference sequence).

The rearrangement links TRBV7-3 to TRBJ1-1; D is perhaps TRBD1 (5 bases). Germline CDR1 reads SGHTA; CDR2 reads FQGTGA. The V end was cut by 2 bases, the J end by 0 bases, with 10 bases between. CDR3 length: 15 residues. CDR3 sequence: CASSLPGLLNTEAFF. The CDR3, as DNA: TGTGCCAGCAGCTTACCGGGACTATTGAACACTGAAGCTTTCTTT.

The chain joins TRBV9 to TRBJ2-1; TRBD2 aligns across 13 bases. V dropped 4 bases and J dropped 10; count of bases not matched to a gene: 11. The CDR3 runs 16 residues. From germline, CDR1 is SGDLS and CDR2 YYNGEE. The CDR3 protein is CASSPPGTSGASEQFF. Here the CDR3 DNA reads TGTGCCAGCAGCCCCCCCGGGACTAGCGGGGCCTCAGAGCAGTTCTTC.

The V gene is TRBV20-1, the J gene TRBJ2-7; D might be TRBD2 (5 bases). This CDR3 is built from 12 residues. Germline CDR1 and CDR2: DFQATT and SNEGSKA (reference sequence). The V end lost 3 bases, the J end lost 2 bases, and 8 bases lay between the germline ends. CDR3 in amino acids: CSASSAAYEQYF. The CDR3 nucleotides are TGCAGTGCTAGTAGCGCGGCCTACGAGCAGTACTTC.

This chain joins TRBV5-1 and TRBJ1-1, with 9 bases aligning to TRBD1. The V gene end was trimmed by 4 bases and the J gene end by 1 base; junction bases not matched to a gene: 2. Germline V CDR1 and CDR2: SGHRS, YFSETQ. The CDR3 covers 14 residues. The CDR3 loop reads CASSVGQGNTEAFF. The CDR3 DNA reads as TGCGCCAGCAGCGTGGGACAGGGGAACACTGAAGCTTTCTTT.

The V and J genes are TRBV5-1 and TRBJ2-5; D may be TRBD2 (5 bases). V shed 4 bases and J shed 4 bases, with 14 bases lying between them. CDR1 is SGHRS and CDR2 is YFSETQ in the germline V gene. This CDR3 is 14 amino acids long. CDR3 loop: CASSLVPGRETQYF. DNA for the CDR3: TGCGCCAGCAGCCTCGTTCCGGGGAGAGAGACCCAGTACTTC.

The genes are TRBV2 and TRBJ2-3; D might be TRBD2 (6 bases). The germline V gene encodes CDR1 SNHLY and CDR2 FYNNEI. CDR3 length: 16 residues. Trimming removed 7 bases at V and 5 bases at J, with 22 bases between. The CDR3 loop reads CASTKLRLSGGDTQYF. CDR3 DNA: TGTGCCAGCACCAAACTGCGACTATCCGGGGGAGATACGCAGTATTTT.

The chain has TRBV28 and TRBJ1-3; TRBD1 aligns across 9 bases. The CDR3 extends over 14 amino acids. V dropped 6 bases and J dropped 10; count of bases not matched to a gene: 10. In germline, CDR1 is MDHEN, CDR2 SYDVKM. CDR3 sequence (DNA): TGTGCCAGCAGAGAGACAGGGGGGTCGTGGACCATATATTTT. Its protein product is CASRETGGSWTIYF. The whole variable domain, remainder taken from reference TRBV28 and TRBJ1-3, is DVKVTQSSRYLVKRTGEKVFLECVQDMDHENMFWYRQDPGLGLRLIYFSYDVKMKEKGDIPEGYSVSREKKERFSLILESASTNQTSMYLCASRETGGSWTIYFGEGSWLTVV.

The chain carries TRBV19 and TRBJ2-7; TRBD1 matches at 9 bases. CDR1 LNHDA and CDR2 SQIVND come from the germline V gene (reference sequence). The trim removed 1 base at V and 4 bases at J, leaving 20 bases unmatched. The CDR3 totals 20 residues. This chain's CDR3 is CASSIGFSGQGNIFKYEQYF. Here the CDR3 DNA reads TGTGCCAGTAGTATAGGTTTCTCGGGACAGGGAAATATATTTAAGTACGAGCAGTACTTC.

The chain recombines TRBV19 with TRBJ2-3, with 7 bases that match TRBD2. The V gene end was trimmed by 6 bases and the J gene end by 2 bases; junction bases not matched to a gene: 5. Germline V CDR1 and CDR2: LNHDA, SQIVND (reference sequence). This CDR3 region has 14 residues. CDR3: CASRGTTLTDTQYF. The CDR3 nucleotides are TGTGCCAGTAGGGGGACTACCCTCACAGATACGCAGTATTTT.

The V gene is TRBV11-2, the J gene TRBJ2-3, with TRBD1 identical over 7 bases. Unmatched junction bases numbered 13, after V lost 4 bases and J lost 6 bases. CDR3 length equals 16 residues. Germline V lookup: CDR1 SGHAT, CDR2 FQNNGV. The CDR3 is CASSSLRGPHGDTQYF. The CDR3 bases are TGTGCCAGCAGCTCATTGAGGGGGCCCCATGGGGATACGCAGTATTTT.

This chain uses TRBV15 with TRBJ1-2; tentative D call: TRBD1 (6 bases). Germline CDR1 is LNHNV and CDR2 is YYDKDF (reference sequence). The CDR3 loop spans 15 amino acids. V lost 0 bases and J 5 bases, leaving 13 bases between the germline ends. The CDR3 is CATSRDSQGFYGYTF. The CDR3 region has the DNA TGTGCCACCAGCAGAGATAGCCAGGGGTTTTATGGCTACACCTTC. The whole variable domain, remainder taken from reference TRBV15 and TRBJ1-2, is DAMVIQNPRYQVTQFGKPVTLSCSQTLNHNVMYWYQQKSSQAPKLLFHYYDKDFNNEADTPDNFQSRRPNTSFCFLDIRSPGLGDTAMYLCATSRDSQGFYGYTFGSGTRLTVV.

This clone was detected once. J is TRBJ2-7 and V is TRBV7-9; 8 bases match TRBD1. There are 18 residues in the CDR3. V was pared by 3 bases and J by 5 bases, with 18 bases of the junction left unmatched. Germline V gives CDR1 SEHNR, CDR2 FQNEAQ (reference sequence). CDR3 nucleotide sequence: TGTGCCAGCAGCTTTCAAGGGCCCCTTGGACAGGGAAGCCACGAGCAGTACTTC. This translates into CASSFQGPLGQGSHEQYF. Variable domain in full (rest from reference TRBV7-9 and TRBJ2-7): DTGVSQNPRHKITKRGQNVTFRCDPISEHNRLYWYRQTLGQGPEFLTYFQNEAQLEKSRLLSDRFSAERPKGSFSTLEIQRTEQGDSAMYLCASSFQGPLGQGSHEQYFGPGTRLTVT.

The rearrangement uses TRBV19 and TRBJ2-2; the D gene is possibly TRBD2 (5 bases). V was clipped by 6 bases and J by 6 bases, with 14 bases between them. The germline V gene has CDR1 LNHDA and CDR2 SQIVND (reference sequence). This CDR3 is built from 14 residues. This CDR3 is CASREAGRAGELFF. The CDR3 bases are TGTGCCAGTAGGGAGGCTGGGCGGGCCGGGGAGCTGTTTTTT.

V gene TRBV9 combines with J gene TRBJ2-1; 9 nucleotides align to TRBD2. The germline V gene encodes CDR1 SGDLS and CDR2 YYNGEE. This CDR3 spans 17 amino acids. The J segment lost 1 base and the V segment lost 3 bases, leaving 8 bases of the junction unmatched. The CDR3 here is CASSGELAGVSYNEQFF. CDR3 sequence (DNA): TGTGCCAGCAGCGGGGAACTAGCGGGCGTGTCCTACAATGAGCAGTTCTTC.

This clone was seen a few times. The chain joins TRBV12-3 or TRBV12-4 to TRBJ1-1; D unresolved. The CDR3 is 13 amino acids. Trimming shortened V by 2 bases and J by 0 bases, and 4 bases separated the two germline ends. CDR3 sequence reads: CASSLSMNTEAFF. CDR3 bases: TGTGCCAGCAGTTTATCTATGAACACTGAAGCTTTCTTT.

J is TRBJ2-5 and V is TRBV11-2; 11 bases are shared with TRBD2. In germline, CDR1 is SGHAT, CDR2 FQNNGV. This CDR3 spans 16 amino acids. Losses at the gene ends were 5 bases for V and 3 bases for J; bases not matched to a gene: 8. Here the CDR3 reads CASSRSGLAVKETQYF. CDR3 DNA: TGTGCCAGCAGCCGATCGGGACTAGCGGTAAAAGAGACCCAGTACTTC.

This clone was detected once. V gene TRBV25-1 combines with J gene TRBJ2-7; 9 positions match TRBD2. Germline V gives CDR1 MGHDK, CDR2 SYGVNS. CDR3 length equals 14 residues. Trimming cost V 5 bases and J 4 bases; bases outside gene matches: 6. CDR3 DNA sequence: TGTGCCAGCAGTAAACATAGCGGGAGTTACGAGCAGTACTTC. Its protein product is CASSKHSGSYEQYF.

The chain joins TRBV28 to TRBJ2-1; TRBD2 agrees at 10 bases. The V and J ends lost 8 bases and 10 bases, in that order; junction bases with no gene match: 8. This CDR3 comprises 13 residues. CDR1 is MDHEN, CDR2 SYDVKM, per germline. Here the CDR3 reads CASRTSGDGEQFF. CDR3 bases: TGTGCCAGCCGGACTAGCGGAGATGGGGAGCAGTTCTTC.

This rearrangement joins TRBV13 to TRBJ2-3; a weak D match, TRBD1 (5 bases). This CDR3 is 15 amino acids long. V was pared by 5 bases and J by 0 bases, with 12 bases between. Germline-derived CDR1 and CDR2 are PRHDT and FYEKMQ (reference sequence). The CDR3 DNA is TGTGCCAGCAGCCCCCGCAGGGTAAGCACAGATACGCAGTATTTT. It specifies CASSPRRVSTDTQYF.